This T cell receptor (beta chain) was found in a study of radiotherapy plus CTLA-4 blockade in lung cancer. CDR1 and CDR2 from the germline V gene are MNHNS and SASEGT. CDR3 length: 10 amino acids. V lost 11 bases to trimming and J lost 7 bases, with 12 bases between them. TCRdb's table, derived via immunoSEQ multiplex PCR, lists solely in-frame clones and lacks some. The sample includes over 85,000 clones, 85% to 90% seen only once; the top ten take 4.5% to 5%. The clonotype was recovered from a human donor with non-small cell lung cancer that progressed on radiotherapy plus ipilimumab. The chain is built from TRBV6-1 and TRBJ2-7, with D perhaps matching TRBD2 (5 bases). Material: peripheral blood, obtained from a patient treated with radiotherapy plus ipilimumab. CDR3 nucleotide sequence: TGTGCCTCGTTTCGGGGTGAGCAGTACTTC. Protein: CASFRGEQYF.